Each of the 20 T cell receptor beta chains below was sequenced from the same sample in a study of blood T cell repertoires in COVID-19. Repertoires were generated with immunoSEQ multiplex PCR, while TCRdb's copy carries only in-frame clones and drops some. The sample consists of 140,000 to 150,000 clones, roughly 90% of them appearing once. The material sequenced was peripheral blood. The receptors stem from a woman in her forties or fifties with acute or convalescent COVID-19.

The sample holds a few counts of this clone. This chain joins TRBV6-5 and TRBJ1-6; D unresolved. The CDR3 has 13 amino acids. Germline V CDR1 and CDR2: MNHEY, SVGAGI. V gave up 2 bases and J gave up 6 bases, with 5 bases separating them. DNA of the CDR3: TGTGCCAGCAGTTACGCGTTTAATTCACCCCTCCACTTT. This encodes CASSYAFNSPLHF.

V gene TRBV7-3 combines with J gene TRBJ2-5; maybe TRBD1 (6 bases). The CDR3 runs 17 residues. With 2 bases removed from V and 2 bases from J, the gap between germline ends came to 18 bases. From germline, CDR1 is SGHTA and CDR2 FQGTGA. CDR3 DNA sequence: TGTGCCAGCAGCTTATGGGGGAACAGGGAGTCGCAAGAGACCCAGTACTTC. This gives the protein CASSLWGNRESQETQYF.

In its sample, this clone was seen a few times. The rearrangement uses TRBV2 and TRBJ1-3; 7 bases match TRBD1. Trimming cost V 7 bases and J 12 bases; bases outside gene matches: 9. This CDR3 spans 12 amino acids. From germline, CDR1 is SNHLY and CDR2 FYNNEI. The CDR3 region is CASKKQGSHIYF. CDR3 sequence (DNA): TGTGCCAGCAAGAAACAGGGGAGTCACATATATTTT.

This clone was seen once. V usage is TRBV19 and J usage is TRBJ1-5; D remains unclear. Trimming took 7 bases from V and 5 from J, leaving 12 bases between them. The CDR3 is 13 residues long. CDR1 and CDR2 from the germline V gene are LNHDA and SQIVND (reference sequence). Here the CDR3 reads CASTDKIHQPQHF. The CDR3 nucleotides read TGTGCCAGTACCGACAAGATTCATCAGCCCCAGCATTTT.

This chain links TRBV10-2 with TRBJ1-2; TRBD1 matches 11 bases. Germline CDR1 reads WSHSY; CDR2 reads SAAADI. CDR3 size: 15 residues. V trimming: 4 bases; J trimming: 7 bases; junction bases outside the gene matches: 8. CDR3 amino acids: CASSAPGQGEGGYTF. The CDR3 nucleotides read TGCGCCAGCAGTGCACCGGGACAGGGGGAGGGTGGCTACACCTTC.

This clone has a single count. J is TRBJ2-1 and V is TRBV5-1, with 9 bases aligning to TRBD2. Germline V lookup: CDR1 SGHRS, CDR2 YFSETQ. The CDR3 totals 16 residues. The V and J ends lost 2 bases and 5 bases, in that order; junction bases with no gene match: 8. In DNA form, the CDR3 reads TGCGCCAGCAGCTTAGGGGGGCTAGCGGGAAACAATGAGCAGTTCTTC. Amino acid sequence: CASSLGGLAGNNEQFF. Full variable domain (remainder filled in from reference TRBV5-1 and TRBJ2-1): KAGVTQTPRYLIKTRGQQVTLSCSPISGHRSVSWYQQTPGQGLQFLFEYFSETQRNKGNFPGRFSGRQFSNSRSEMNVSTLELGDSALYLCASSLGGLAGNNEQFFGPGTRLTVL.

This chain links TRBV7-8 with TRBJ2-7, with 8 bases matching TRBD1. Germline lookup yields CDR1 SGHVS and CDR2 FQNEAQ. Unmatched junction bases numbered 5, after V lost 5 bases and J lost 2 bases. The CDR3 length is 14 residues. The CDR3 spells CASSRDRGPYEQYF. Here the CDR3 DNA reads TGTGCCAGCAGCCGTGACAGGGGACCCTACGAGCAGTACTTC.

The table lists this clone with a few counts. The V call is TRBV5-1, the J call TRBJ2-7; no reliable D call. The CDR3 is 11 amino acids. From germline, CDR1 is SGHRS and CDR2 YFSETQ. V lost 4 bases and J lost 3, with 5 bases in between. CDR3 in amino acids: CASSIYYEQYF. In DNA form, the CDR3 reads TGCGCCAGCAGCATCTACTACGAGCAGTACTTC.

The chain links TRBV27 to TRBJ2-1; the match to TRBD2 covers 16 bases. CDR1 and CDR2 (germline): MNHEY, SMNVEV (reference sequence). V was clipped by 2 bases and J by 10 bases; unmatched bases: 8. This CDR3 is built from 17 residues. The CDR3 reads CASSLAGTSGRAGEQFF. The CDR3 DNA is TGTGCCAGCAGTTTAGCCGGGACTAGCGGGAGGGCCGGGGAGCAGTTCTTC.

The V call is TRBV2, the J call TRBJ2-1, with 8 bases aligning to TRBD1. V trimming: 6 bases; J trimming: 9 bases; junction bases outside the gene matches: 4. Per the germline V gene, CDR1 is SNHLY and CDR2 is FYNNEI. The CDR3 length is 12 residues. The CDR3, as DNA: TGTGCCAGCAGACAGGGGGGTACTGAGCAGTTCTTC. As protein: CASRQGGTEQFF.

This clone was seen a single time. The V gene is TRBV5-5, the J gene TRBJ2-5; 8 bases are shared with TRBD1. With V trimmed by 0 bases and J by 4 bases, 8 bases remained unmatched. Germline CDR1 SGHKS, CDR2 YYEKEE (reference sequence). The CDR3 covers 16 residues. CDR3 coding DNA: TGTGCCAGCAGCTTGGTTCCGGCAGGACAGGGAGAGACCCAGTACTTC. Encoded protein: CASSLVPAGQGETQYF. Using reference TRBV5-5 and TRBJ2-5 for the parts outside the CDR3, the full variable domain is DAGVTQSPTHLIKTRGQQVTLRCSPISGHKSVSWYQQVLGQGPQFIFQYYEKEERGRGNFPDRFSARQFPNYSSELNVNALLLGDSALYLCASSLVPAGQGETQYFGPGTRLLVL.

V is TRBV5-6 and J is TRBJ2-7; maybe TRBD1 (5 bases). This CDR3 has 15 residues. Trimming removed 2 bases from V and 2 bases from J, with 14 bases in between. CDR1 and CDR2 from the germline V gene are SGHDT and YYEEEE. The CDR3 nucleotides read TGTGCCAGCAGCTTTCAGGGTTTCCAACCCTACGAGCAGTACTTC. Protein product: CASSFQGFQPYEQYF.

V usage is TRBV19 and J usage is TRBJ1-3, with a tentative D call TRBD1 (6 bases). The CDR3 has 15 residues. Trimming pared 7 bases from V and 0 bases from J, leaving 13 bases between. Germline CDR1 is LNHDA and CDR2 is SQIVND (reference sequence). In DNA, the CDR3 is TGTGCCAGTACCCGGACAGCGTTCTCTGGAAACACCATATATTTT. The encoded protein is CASTRTAFSGNTIYF.

In its sample, this clone was seen once. Different DNA sequences within this sample yield the same CDR3. The rearrangement links TRBV5-6 to TRBJ2-1; D is uncertain. Trimming cost V 2 bases and J 4 bases, with 7 bases left between them. CDR3 length: 13 residues. Germline CDR1 reads SGHDT; CDR2 reads YYEEEE. CDR3 protein: CASSLTGYNEQFF. The CDR3 nucleotides read TGTGCCAGCAGCTTAACGGGTTACAATGAGCAGTTCTTC.

V usage is TRBV6-5 and J usage is TRBJ1-2, with 8 positions matching TRBD1. After removal of 6 bases from V and 1 base from J, the junction contained 4 bases not matched to a gene. Germline CDR1 reads MNHEY; CDR2 reads SVGAGI. This CDR3 contains 14 residues. The CDR3 nucleotides are TGTGCCAGCAGCGACAGGGGACGTAACTATGGCTACACCTTC. Translating it yields CASSDRGRNYGYTF.

V is TRBV5-1 and J is TRBJ2-3, with D possibly matching TRBD1 (5 bases). Trimming shortened V by 9 bases and J by 1 base, and 12 bases separated the two germline ends. CDR1 is SGHRS and CDR2 is YFSETQ in the germline V gene. The CDR3 is 13 residues long. The CDR3, as DNA: TGCGCCACCAGAAAAGGGGGCACAGATACGCAGTATTTT. Translated: CATRKGGTDTQYF.

This chain connects TRBV11-2 to TRBJ2-1, with 15 bases matching TRBD2. The ends lost 5 bases at V and 8 bases at J; junction bases unmatched: 7. The CDR3 consists of 16 residues. CDR1 is SGHAT and CDR2 is FQNNGV in the germline V gene. The CDR3 bases are TGTGCCAGCAGCCCCGGACTAGCGGGGGGGCCCGATGAGCAGTTCTTC. Protein: CASSPGLAGGPDEQFF.

V is TRBV2 and J is TRBJ1-5; 9 positions match TRBD1. The ends lost 6 bases at V and 1 base at J; junction bases unmatched: 7. Germline CDR1 and CDR2: SNHLY and FYNNEI. CDR3 length: 16 residues. As DNA, the CDR3 is TGTGCCAGCAGGAGTTCGGGACAGGGCAGCAATCAGCCCCAGCATTTT. This sequence encodes CASRSSGQGSNQPQHF.

The J gene is TRBJ2-1, the V gene TRBV10-3; TRBD2 aligns across 7 bases. After removal of 7 bases from V and 3 bases from J, the junction contained 9 bases not matched to a gene. The CDR3 is 15 residues long. Germline CDR1 is ENHRY and CDR2 is SYGVKD. The DNA for the CDR3 is TGTGCCATCACTTCGAGCGGGGAACGCTACAATGAGCAGTTCTTC. Its protein is CAITSSGERYNEQFF.

The rearrangement uses TRBV24-1 and TRBJ2-1, with 7 bases fitting TRBD1. The CDR3 consists of 13 residues. Germline V gene sequence: CDR1 KGHDR, CDR2 SFDVKD. V was pared by 5 bases and J by 4 bases, with 1 base of the junction left unmatched. The CDR3 spells CATSVGQYNEQFF. The CDR3 nucleotides are TGTGCCACCAGTGTGGGACAGTACAATGAGCAGTTCTTC.